The 5 T cell receptor beta chains below all came from one sample that was sequenced in a study of cytomegalovirus exposure and HLA in healthy donors. PCR was performed using 60 Vbeta and 13 Jbeta primers. Libraries were prepared by immunoSEQ multiplex PCR; TCRdb keeps only in-frame clonotypes and omits some of them. The sample yields 130,000 to 150,000 clones, around four fifths seen once. Sequences were obtained from PBMCs. The receptors originated from a man aged 25-40 years in good health and CMV-seronegative.

This clone showed up just a few times. It is likely a read error: a sequence one base away is far more abundant. The chain joins TRBV5-4 to TRBJ2-5; D call uncertain. Judging by the DNA end, TRBJ2-7 fits better; the J call may be wrong. This CDR3 comprises 13 residues. CDR1 and CDR2 from the germline V gene are SGHNT and YYREEE (reference sequence). The CDR3 DNA is TGTGCCAGCAGCTTAGAAAGCTCCTACGAGCAGTACTTC. Translating gives CASSLESSYEQYF.

This clone occurred a few times. This chain joins TRBV27 and TRBJ1-4; 9 nucleotides align to TRBD1. Trimming took 5 bases from V and 5 from J; bases not matched to a gene: 6. The CDR3 runs to 15 residues. Germline V gives CDR1 MNHEY, CDR2 SMNVEV (reference sequence). CDR3 in DNA: TGTGCCAGCAGTGGAGCGGACAGGGGAAATGAAAAACTGTTTTTT. Encoded protein: CASSGADRGNEKLFF.

The chain has TRBV19 and TRBJ1-6; D uncertain. V lost 10 bases to trimming and J lost 0 bases, with 10 bases between them. The CDR3 contains 14 residues. Per the germline V gene, CDR1 is LNHDA and CDR2 is SQIVND (reference sequence). The CDR3 loop is CATQKSSYNSPLHF. CDR3 bases: TGTGCCACCCAAAAGAGCTCCTATAATTCACCCCTCCACTTT.

The chain employs TRBV7-9 and TRBJ1-1; 8 bases are shared with TRBD1. Trimming at V came to 7 bases and at J to 3 bases, leaving 10 bases not matched to a gene. CDR3 length: 15 residues. Germline CDR1 reads SEHNR; CDR2 reads FQNEAQ (reference sequence). The CDR3 protein is CASTNYRGADTEAFF. The DNA of the CDR3 is TGTGCCAGCACCAACTACAGGGGGGCCGACACTGAAGCTTTCTTT.

The genes are TRBV5-8 and TRBJ1-2; 10 bases map to TRBD1. CDR3 size: 15 residues. Germline V gives CDR1 SGHTS, CDR2 YDEGEE. The V and J ends lost 4 bases and 4 bases, in that order; junction bases with no gene match: 7. The CDR3, as DNA: TGTGCCAGCAGCCCGAGGACAGGGGGGTTCTATGGCTACACCTTC. Translated: CASSPRTGGFYGYTF. The full variable domain, with the rest looked up from reference TRBV5-8 and TRBJ1-2, is EAGVTQSPTHLIKTRGQQATLRCSPISGHTSVYWYQQALGLGLQFLLWYDEGEERNRGNFPPRFSGRQFPNYSSELNVNALELEDSALYLCASSPRTGGFYGYTFGSGTRLTVV.